Shown below are 2 T cell receptor beta chains from a single sample sequenced in a study of identical twins. TCRdb reanalysed the 5' RACE reads using MiXCR and keeps one entry per CDR3 protein. This table holds about 240,000 distinct CDR3 sequences, about 13% found once. These records were also assigned to another study, of yellow fever vaccine responses in identical twins.

What was sequenced was memory (CD45RO+) T cells sorted from blood. These TCRs come from a woman between 18 and 30 years old in good health.

This clonotype has at least ten counts. The chain combines TRBV24-1 with TRBJ2-1, with 8 bases that match TRBD1. The J segment lost 4 bases and the V segment lost 9 bases, leaving 4 bases of the junction unmatched. In germline, CDR1 is KGHDR, CDR2 SFDVKD. The CDR3 has 13 residues. CDR3 loop: CATSGDRYNEQFF. In DNA, the CDR3 is TGTGCCACCTCGGGGGACAGGTACAATGAGCAGTTCTTC.

The V and J genes are TRBV2 and TRBJ2-1, with a possible D match to TRBD1 (7 bases). The germline gives CDR1 SNHLY, CDR2 FYNNEI. CDR3 length: 15 residues. V lost 6 bases to trimming and J lost 7 bases, with 19 bases between them. The CDR3 loop reads CASRDYTTGRNEQFF. The CDR3 DNA reads TGTGCCAGCAGGGACTATACGACAGGGAGGAATGAGCAGTTCTTC.